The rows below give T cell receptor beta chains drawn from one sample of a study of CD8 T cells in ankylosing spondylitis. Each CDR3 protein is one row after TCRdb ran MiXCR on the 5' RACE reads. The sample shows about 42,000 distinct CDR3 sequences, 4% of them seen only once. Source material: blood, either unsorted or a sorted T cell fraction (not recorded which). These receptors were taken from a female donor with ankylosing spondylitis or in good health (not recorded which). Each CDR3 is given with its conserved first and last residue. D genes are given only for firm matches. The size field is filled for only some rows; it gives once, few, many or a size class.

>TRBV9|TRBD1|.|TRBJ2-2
TGTGCCAGCAGCGTACGAGGGACAGGGAAGAACACCGGGGAGCTGTTTTTT
CASSVRGTGKNTGELFF
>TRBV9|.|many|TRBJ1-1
TGTGCCAGCAGCGCGGAAAATACAGCGTTCAGTACTCTCCAGAACACTGAAGCTTTCTTT
CASSAENTAFSTLQNTEAFF
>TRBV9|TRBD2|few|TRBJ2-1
TGTGCCAGCAGAGCGGGGGGGTTACCCAATGATGAGCAGTTCTTC
CASRAGGLPNDEQFF
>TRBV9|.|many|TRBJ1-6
TGTGCCAGCAGCGTATTCGACCGAGTCATTCACTCACCCCTCCACTTT
CASSVFDRVIHSPLHF
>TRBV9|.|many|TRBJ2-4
TGTGCCAGCAGCGTAGAGGAGGGGAACATTCAGTACTTC
CASSVEEGNIQYF
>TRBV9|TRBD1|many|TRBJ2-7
TGTGCCAGCAGCGTAGAGGACAGGGGCAACGAGCAGTACTTC
CASSVEDRGNEQYF
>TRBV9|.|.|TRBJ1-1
TGTGCCAGCAGCGTAGAGGGGACGGTGAACACTGAAGCTTTCTTT
CASSVEGTVNTEAFF
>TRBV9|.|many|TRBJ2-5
TGTGCCAGCAGCGTAGAAAGGGAAGAGACCCAGTACTTC
CASSVEREETQYF
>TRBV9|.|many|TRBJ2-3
TGTGCCAGCAGCGTAGACGGCATGGATACGCAGTATTTT
CASSVDGMDTQYF
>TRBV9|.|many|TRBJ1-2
TGTGCCAGCAGCGTAGATGAGGGTTATTATGGCTACACCTTC
CASSVDEGYYGYTF
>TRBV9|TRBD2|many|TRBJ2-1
TGTGCCAGCAGCGTCGGGACTAGCGGGGGTTTTCGCGACAATGAGCAGTTCTTC
CASSVGTSGGFRDNEQFF